A single sample gave rise to the 8 T cell receptor beta chains below, sequenced in a study of T cells in Graves' hyperthyroidism and ophthalmopathy. Using RNA transcripts as the source, TCR beta CDR3 regions were amplified. RT-PCR in the first round (using the HTBI primer set) targeted the TCR CDR3. One entry per CDR3 protein results from TCRdb running MiXCR on the multiplex PCR reads. The sample has approximately 500,000 distinct CDR3 sequences, under 60% seen once. The specimen was peripheral blood or thyroid tissue (not recorded which). These receptors were taken from a woman aged 18-30 years with Graves' hyperthyroidism.

This rearrangement joins TRBV9 to TRBJ1-1; the D gene is possibly TRBD1 (6 bases). This CDR3 region has 12 residues. The germline gives CDR1 SGDLS, CDR2 YYNGEE. Trimming shortened V by 5 bases and J by 6 bases, and 11 bases separated the two germline ends. CDR3 in DNA: TGTGCCAGCAGGCCAGGGGTCGCTGAAGCTTTCTTT. It specifies CASRPGVAEAFF.

This clonotype was detected many times. This chain links TRBV20-1 with TRBJ2-7; D remains ambiguous. The V end lost 6 bases, the J end lost 0 bases, and 18 bases lay between the germline ends. Germline V gives CDR1 DFQATT, CDR2 SNEGSKA (reference sequence). CDR3 size: 15 residues. Written as DNA, the CDR3 is TGCAGTGCCCACCTGCTCAGCCGGAACTCCTACGAGCAGTACTTC. It specifies CSAHLLSRNSYEQYF.

Of note for this clonotype: The junction does not match germline at one end; this may be a read error. The chain links TRBV7-9 to TRBJ1-5; D gene uncertain. Germline V gene sequence: CDR1 SEHNR, CDR2 FQNEAQ (reference sequence). The CDR3 spans 16 residues. In DNA, the CDR3 is TGTGCCAGCAGCTTAAAGGCGGGAGGTTACAATGAGCCCCAGCATTTT. This codes for CASSLKAGGYNEPQHF.

Details on this clonotype: An end of the junction does not agree with germline; a read error may underlie this. The rearrangement joins TRBV24-1 to TRBJ2-7; 10 nucleotides match TRBD2. Per germline, CDR1 KGHDR and CDR2 SFDVKD. This CDR3 contains 16 residues. The CDR3 DNA is TGTGCCGCCAGCAGCGTCGACCTAGCGGGAGCCTACGAGCAGTACTTC. Residues: CAASSVDLAGAYEQYF.

This chain uses TRBV10-3 with TRBJ2-7, with TRBD2 matching over 11 bases. Trimming took 5 bases from V and 4 from J; bases not matched to a gene: 4. Germline CDR1 is ENHRY and CDR2 is SYGVKD. The CDR3 spans 14 residues. The CDR3 DNA sequence: TGTGCCATCAGTAGCCTAGCGGGAGGATACGAGCAGTACTTC. It is translated as CAISSLAGGYEQYF.

The V gene is TRBV29-1, the J gene TRBJ1-6; tentative D call: TRBD1 (6 bases). CDR1 is SQVTM, CDR2 ANQGSEA, per germline. Trimming took off 8 bases at V and 5 bases at J, with 16 bases between the two ends. The CDR3 contains 14 residues. The CDR3 loop is CSRTGRGHNSPLHF. The CDR3 nucleotides are TGCAGCCGCACAGGGCGAGGTCATAATTCACCCCTCCACTTT.

This clonotype was observed many times. This may be a read error: a much more frequent sequence differs by one nucleotide. V gene TRBV25-1 combines with J gene TRBJ1-2, with D unresolved. Germline CDR1 is MGHDK and CDR2 is SYGVNS. This CDR3 spans 12 amino acids. V gave up 5 bases and J gave up 2 bases, with 6 bases separating them. The CDR3 loop is CASSSRNYGYTF. The CDR3 DNA is TGTGCCAGCAGTAGCAGAAACTATGGCTACACCTTC.

Remarks on this clonotype: This may stem from a read error, because a much larger clone lies one nucleotide away. The chain is built from TRBV10-3 and TRBJ1-1, with D possibly being TRBD1 (6 bases). CDR3 length: 14 residues. Per germline, CDR1 ENHRY and CDR2 SYGVKD. V was cut by 4 bases and J by 4 bases, with 13 bases left in between. CDR3 DNA: TGTGCCATCAGTGGAGGGGGAATTCTCACTGAAGCTTTCTTT. Its translation is CAISGGGILTEAFF.